This section outlines one T cell receptor beta chain sequence together with its context. Profiled with immunoSEQ multiplex PCR; TCRdb holds only in-frame clones, not every one. In the table there are tens of thousands of clones, 75% to 95% of which are singletons. This sample stems from a study of T cell responses to AZD1222 COVID-19 vaccine. This clonotype originated in an adult in good health. The material sequenced was peripheral blood, taken on day 0 of MenACWY control vaccination.

The CDR3 loop is CASSGYGAGNTIYF. For the CDR3, the DNA is TGTGCCAGCAGCGGGTACGGGGCTGGAAACACCATATATTTT. V usage is TRBV5-6 and J usage is TRBJ1-3; D remains ambiguous. Germline CDR1 SGHDT, CDR2 YYEEEE. The CDR3 runs to 14 residues. The ends were cut back, 4 bases at V and 2 bases at J, with 10 bases in the middle.